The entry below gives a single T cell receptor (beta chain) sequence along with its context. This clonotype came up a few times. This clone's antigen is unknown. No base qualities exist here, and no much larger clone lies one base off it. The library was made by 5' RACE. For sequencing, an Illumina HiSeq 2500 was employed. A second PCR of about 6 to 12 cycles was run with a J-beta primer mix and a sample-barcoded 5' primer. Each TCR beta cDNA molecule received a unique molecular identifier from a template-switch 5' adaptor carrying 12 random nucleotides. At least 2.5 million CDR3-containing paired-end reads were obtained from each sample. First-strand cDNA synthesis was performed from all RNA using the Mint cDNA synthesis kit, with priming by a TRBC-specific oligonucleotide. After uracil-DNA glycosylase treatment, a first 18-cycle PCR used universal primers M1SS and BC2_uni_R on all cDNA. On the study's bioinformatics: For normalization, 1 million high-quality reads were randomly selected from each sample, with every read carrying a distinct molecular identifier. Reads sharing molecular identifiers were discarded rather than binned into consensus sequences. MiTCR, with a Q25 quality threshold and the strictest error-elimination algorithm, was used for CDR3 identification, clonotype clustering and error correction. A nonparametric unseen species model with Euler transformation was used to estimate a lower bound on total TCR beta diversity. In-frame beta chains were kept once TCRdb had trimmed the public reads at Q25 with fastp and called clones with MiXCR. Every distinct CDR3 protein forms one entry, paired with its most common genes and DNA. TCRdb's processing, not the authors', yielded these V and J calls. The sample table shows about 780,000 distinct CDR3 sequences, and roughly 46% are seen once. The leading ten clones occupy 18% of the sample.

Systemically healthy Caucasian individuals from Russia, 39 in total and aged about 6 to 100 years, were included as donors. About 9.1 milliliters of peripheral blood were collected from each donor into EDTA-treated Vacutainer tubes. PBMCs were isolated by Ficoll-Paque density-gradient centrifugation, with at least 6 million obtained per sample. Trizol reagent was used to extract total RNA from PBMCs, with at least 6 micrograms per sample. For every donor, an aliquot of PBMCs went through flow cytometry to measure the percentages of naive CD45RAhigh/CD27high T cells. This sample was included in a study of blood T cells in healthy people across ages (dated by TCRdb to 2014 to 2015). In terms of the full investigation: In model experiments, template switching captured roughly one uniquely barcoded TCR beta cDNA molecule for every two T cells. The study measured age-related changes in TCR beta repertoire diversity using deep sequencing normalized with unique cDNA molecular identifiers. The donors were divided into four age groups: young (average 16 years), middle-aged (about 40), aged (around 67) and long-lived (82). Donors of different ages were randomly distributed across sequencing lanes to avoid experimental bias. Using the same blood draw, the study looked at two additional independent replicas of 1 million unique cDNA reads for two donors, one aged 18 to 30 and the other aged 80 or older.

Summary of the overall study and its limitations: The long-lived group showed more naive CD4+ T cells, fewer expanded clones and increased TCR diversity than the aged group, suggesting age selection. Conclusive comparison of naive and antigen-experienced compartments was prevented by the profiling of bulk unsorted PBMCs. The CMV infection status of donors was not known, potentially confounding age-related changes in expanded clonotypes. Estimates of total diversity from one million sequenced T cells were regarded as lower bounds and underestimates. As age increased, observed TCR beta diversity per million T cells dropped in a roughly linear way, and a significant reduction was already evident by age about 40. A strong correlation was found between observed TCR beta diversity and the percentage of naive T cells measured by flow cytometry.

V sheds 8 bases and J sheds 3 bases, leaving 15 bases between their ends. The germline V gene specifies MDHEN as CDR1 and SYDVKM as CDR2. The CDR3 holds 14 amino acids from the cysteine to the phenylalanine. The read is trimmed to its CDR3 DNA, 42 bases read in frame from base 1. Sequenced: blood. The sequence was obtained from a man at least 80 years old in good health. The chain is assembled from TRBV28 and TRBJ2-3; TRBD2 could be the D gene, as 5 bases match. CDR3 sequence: CASLDLGSTDTQYF. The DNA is TGTGCCAGCCTGGATTTAGGGAGTACAGATACGCAGTATTTT.